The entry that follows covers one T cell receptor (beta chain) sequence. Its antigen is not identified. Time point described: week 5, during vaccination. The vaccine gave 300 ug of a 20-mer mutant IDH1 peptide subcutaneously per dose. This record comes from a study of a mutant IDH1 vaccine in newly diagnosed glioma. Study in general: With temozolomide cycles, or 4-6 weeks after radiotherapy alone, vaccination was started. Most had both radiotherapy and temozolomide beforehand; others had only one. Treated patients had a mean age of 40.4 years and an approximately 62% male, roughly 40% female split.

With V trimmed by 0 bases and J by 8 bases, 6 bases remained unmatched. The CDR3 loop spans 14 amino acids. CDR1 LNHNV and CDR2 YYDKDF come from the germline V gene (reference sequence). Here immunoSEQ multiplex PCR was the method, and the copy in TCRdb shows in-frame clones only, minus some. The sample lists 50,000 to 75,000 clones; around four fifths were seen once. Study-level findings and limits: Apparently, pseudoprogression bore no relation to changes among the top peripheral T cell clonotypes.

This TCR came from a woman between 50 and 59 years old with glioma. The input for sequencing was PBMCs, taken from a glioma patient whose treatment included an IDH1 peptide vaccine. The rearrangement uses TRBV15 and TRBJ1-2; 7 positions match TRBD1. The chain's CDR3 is CATSRDVGGRGYTF. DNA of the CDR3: TGTGCCACCAGCAGAGACGTAGGGGGCAGGGGCTACACCTTC.